A single TCR beta chain is shown here with its context. The record originates from a study of T cell changes during pregnancy in multiple sclerosis. The CDR3 is 16 residues long. Germline V gene lookup returns CDR1 SGHVS and CDR2 FQNEAQ. V lost 2 bases to trimming and J lost 3 bases; unmatched junction nucleotides: 3. Repertoires were generated with immunoSEQ multiplex PCR, while TCRdb's copy carries only in-frame clones and drops some. The table has around 59,000 clones, around 93% seen once. The sample here was CD4+ T cells from peripheral blood mononuclear cells, taken in the first trimester of pregnancy. The chain couples TRBV7-8 to TRBJ2-1, with 11 bases that match TRBD2. This sequence originates from a female donor with multiple sclerosis, enrolled in a pregnancy study. In DNA form, the CDR3 reads TGTGCCAGCAGCTTACCCCTAGCGGGGGGCTACAATGAGCAGTTCTTC. Translated: CASSLPLAGGYNEQFF. The full variable domain, rest sourced from reference TRBV7-8 and TRBJ2-1, is GAGVSQSPRYKVAKRGQDVALRCDPISGHVSLFWYQQALGQGPEFLTYFQNEAQLDKSGLPSDRFFAERPEGSVSTLKIQRTQQEDSAVYLCASSLPLAGGYNEQFFGPGTRLTVL.